This T cell receptor beta chain was identified during a study of blood T cell repertoires in COVID-19. Study processing details: Amplification from reference gene primers served as the basis for estimated nucleated cell counts. Repertoires were generated with immunoSEQ multiplex PCR, while TCRdb's copy carries only in-frame clones and drops some. That table is the source of V, J and clone size, and D and trimming were worked out from the DNA. The table shows roughly 330,000 clones, with approximately 88% occurring only once. This clone was seen once. The sequence came from a young man who had recovered from COVID-19. The specimen was PBMCs or T cells enriched from blood (not recorded which).

CDR3 coding DNA: TGTGCCAGCTCAACGGACAGGATCACCAATGAGCAGTTCTTC. This encodes CASSTDRITNEQFF. This rearrangement joins TRBV18 to TRBJ2-1; 7 positions match TRBD1. J was trimmed by 6 bases and V by 5 bases; bases with no gene match: 7. Germline V gene data show CDR1 as KGHSH and CDR2 as LQKENI. This CDR3 is built from 14 residues.